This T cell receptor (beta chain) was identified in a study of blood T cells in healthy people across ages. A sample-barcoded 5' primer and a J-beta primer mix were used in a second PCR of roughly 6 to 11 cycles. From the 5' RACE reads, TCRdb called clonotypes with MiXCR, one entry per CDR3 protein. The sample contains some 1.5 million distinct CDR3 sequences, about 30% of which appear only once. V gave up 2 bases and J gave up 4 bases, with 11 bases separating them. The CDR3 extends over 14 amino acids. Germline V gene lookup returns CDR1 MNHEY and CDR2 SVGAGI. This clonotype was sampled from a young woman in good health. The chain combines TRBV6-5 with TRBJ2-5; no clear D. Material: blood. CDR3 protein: CASSYNDRRETQYF. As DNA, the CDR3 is TGTGCCAGCAGTTACAATGATCGGAGAGAGACCCAGTACTTC.